This TCR beta chain is from a study of blood T cell repertoires in COVID-19. As for the study in general: Specimens from acute and convalescent COVID-19 originated in the United States, Italy and Spain. Sources were T cells, B-cell-depleted T cells, or PBMCs; the material itself was cDNA or gDNA.

TCRdb keeps only in-frame clones here, not all; method: immunoSEQ multiplex PCR. The table has 95,000 to 150,000 clones, less than 90% seen once. Germline V gives CDR1 SGHRS, CDR2 YFSETQ. After removal of 0 bases from V and 0 bases from J, the junction contained 1 base not matched to a gene. The CDR3 has 15 residues. The sequencing sample was made of peripheral blood. The receptor's source is a woman of 80 years or more with acute or convalescent COVID-19. This chain joins TRBV5-1 and TRBJ2-5; TRBD1 aligns across 8 bases. In DNA, the CDR3 is TGCGCCAGCAGCTTGGGGACAGGGTACCAAGAGACCCAGTACTTC. Translation: CASSLGTGYQETQYF.